One T cell receptor beta chain is described in this entry. Its specificity is not known. TCRdb's copy holds only in-frame clones and misses some; the assay was immunoSEQ multiplex PCR. The sample holds 80,000 to 90,000 clones; around 90% are singletons and the top ten take approximately 3%. The entry originates in a study of T cell responses to AZD1222 COVID-19 vaccine. Study outcomes and limitations: Most donors were white British and more were female, and clonal diversity was possibly underestimated. Epitopes outside B.1.351 and B.1.1.7 mutated regions reportedly drew nearly half of spike TCRs. Spike as a whole was targeted by vaccine-associated CD4 TCRs, dominant at 160-218 and 743-854.

Germline CDR1 and CDR2: MNHEY and SVGAGI. The CDR3 length is 16 residues. Losses at the gene ends were 1 base for V and 5 bases for J; bases not matched to a gene: 8. This receptor was taken from an adult in good health. The specimen comprised peripheral blood, sampled on day 0 of AZD1222 vaccination. The J gene is TRBJ2-5, the V gene TRBV6-5; TRBD2 agrees at 9 bases. Here the CDR3 reads CASSYWAGGPEETQYF. The CDR3, as DNA: TGTGCCAGCAGTTACTGGGCGGGAGGGCCAGAGGAGACCCAGTACTTC.